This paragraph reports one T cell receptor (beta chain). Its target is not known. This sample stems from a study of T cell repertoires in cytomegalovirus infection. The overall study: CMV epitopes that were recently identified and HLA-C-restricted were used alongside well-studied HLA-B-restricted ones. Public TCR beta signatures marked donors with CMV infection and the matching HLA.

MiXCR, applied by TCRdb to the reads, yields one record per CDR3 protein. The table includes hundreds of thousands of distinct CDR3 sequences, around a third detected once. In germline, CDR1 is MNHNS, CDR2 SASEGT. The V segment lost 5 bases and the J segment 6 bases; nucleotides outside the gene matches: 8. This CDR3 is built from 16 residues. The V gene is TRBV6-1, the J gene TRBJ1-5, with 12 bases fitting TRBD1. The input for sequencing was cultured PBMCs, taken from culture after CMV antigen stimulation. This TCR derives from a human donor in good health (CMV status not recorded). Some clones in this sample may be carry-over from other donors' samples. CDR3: CASSTGTGGWFQPQHF. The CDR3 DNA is TGTGCCAGCAGTACCGGGACAGGGGGCTGGTTTCAGCCCCAGCATTTT.